Listed here are 24 T cell receptor beta chains from one sample, sequenced in a study of regulatory T cells in long-lasting Graves disease. The time point denotes: newly diagnosed GD, antithyroid drugs for less than 3 months. Researchers made the TCR library from RNA that was extracted from PBMCs. Arm-PCR with iRepertoire HTBI primers amplified the CDR3 regions for these TCR beta libraries. TCRdb reprocessed the multiplex PCR reads with MiXCR, giving one entry per CDR3 protein. Among a few hundred thousand distinct CDR3 sequences, approximately 20% were seen once, and the ten largest hold 14%. The sample was also linked to a second study, of T cells in Graves' hyperthyroidism and ophthalmopathy.

Specimen: peripheral blood mononuclear cells (PBMCs), collected at new diagnosis, from a patient treated with antithyroid drugs. The receptors stem from a young woman with Graves disease.

This clonotype was found many times. This rearrangement joins TRBV20-1 to TRBJ2-3; no clear D gene. V dropped 0 bases and J dropped 0 bases, with 4 bases sitting between them. Per germline, CDR1 DFQATT and CDR2 SNEGSKA (reference sequence). The CDR3 is 13 amino acids. The DNA for the CDR3 is TGCAGTGCTAGAGATCAGAGCACAGATACGCAGTATTTT. Translating it yields CSARDQSTDTQYF.

This clonotype showed up many times. The junction does not match germline at one end; this may be a read error. The chain carries TRBV20-1 and TRBJ2-3; no firm D call. Germline assignment: CDR1 DFQATT and CDR2 SNEGSKA (reference sequence). The CDR3 is 14 amino acids. CDR3 in DNA: TGCAGCGCTAAGGAAGCCCGGGCCCCAGATACGCAGTATTTT. It translates to CSAKEARAPDTQYF.

Comments on this clonotype: This sequence is one base from a far larger clone and is likely a read error. No conserved phenylalanine or tryptophan ends this CDR3, so it is likely a read error. V usage is TRBV2 and J usage is TRBJ2-5; D may be TRBD2 (6 bases). The germline V and J ends were trimmed by 6 bases and 2 bases, with 19 bases remaining between them. This CDR3 has 16 amino acids. Per germline, CDR1 SNHLY and CDR2 FYNNEI. CDR3 sequence: CASSLRREVNQETQYL. The DNA of the CDR3 is TGTGCCAGCAGCCTACGCAGGGAGGTGAATCAAGAGACCCAGTACCTC.

The genes are TRBV6-2 or TRBV6-3 and TRBJ1-4; D is possibly TRBD1 (6 bases). The V end lost 5 bases, the J end lost 7 bases, and 17 bases lay between the germline ends. The CDR3 is made up of 15 amino acids. The germline gives CDR1 MNHEY, CDR2 SVGEGT. The CDR3 is CASSEAGGGGEKLFF. The CDR3 bases are TGTGCCAGCAGTGAAGCGGGAGGGGGGGGTGAAAAACTGTTTTTT.

This clonotype came up a few times. The CDR3 here is CSVVKPQPTDTQYF. DNA for the CDR3: TGCAGCGTTGTGAAGCCCCAACCCACAGATACGCAGTATTTT. The chain combines TRBV29-1 with TRBJ2-3; D not resolved. Germline values: CDR1 SQVTM, CDR2 ANQGSEA. The CDR3 runs 14 residues. V was clipped by 4 bases and J by 2 bases, with 13 bases between them.

Ten or more counts support this clonotype. The J gene is TRBJ1-1, the V gene TRBV5-1; 7 nucleotides agree with TRBD1. Germline V gene sequence: CDR1 SGHRS, CDR2 YFSETQ. V gave up 7 bases and J gave up 8 bases; unmatched junction bases: 14. The CDR3 totals 14 residues. The CDR3 region has the DNA TGCGCCAGCGCCGAACAGGGGACGTTCGCGGAAGCTTTCTTT. Encoded protein: CASAEQGTFAEAFF.

V usage is TRBV15 and J usage is TRBJ1-1; D not resolved. Germline CDR1 and CDR2: LNHNV and YYDKDF (reference sequence). V was clipped by 0 bases and J by 0 bases, with 5 bases between them. The CDR3 spans 14 residues. As DNA, the CDR3 is TGTGCCACCAGCAGAGAAGTCATGAACACTGAAGCTTTCTTT. Its translation is CATSREVMNTEAFF.

This clonotype came up many times. The V gene is TRBV7-6, the J gene TRBJ2-3; D not resolved. V was cut by 1 base and J by 0 bases, with 5 bases left in between. CDR1 and CDR2 from the germline V gene are SGHVS and FNYEAQ. The CDR3 totals 14 residues. CDR3 residues: CASSLVVSTDTQYF. Written as DNA, the CDR3 is TGTGCCAGCAGCTTAGTAGTCAGCACAGATACGCAGTATTTT.

Many counts were recorded for this clonotype. V and J are TRBV11-3 and TRBJ2-1; D tentatively reads TRBD1 or TRBD2 (5 bases each). V lost 5 bases, J lost 1 base, and 15 bases lay in between. From germline, CDR1 is SGHNT and CDR2 YENEEA. This CDR3 region has 16 residues. The CDR3: CASSARGWGSYNEQFF. CDR3 sequence (DNA): TGTGCCAGCAGCGCACGAGGGTGGGGGTCCTACAATGAGCAGTTCTTC. The full variable domain, rest sourced from reference TRBV11-3 and TRBJ2-1, is EAGVVQSPRYKIIEKKQPVAFWCNPISGHNTLYWYLQNLGQGPELLIRYENEEAVDDSQLPKDRFSAERLKGVDSTLKIQPAELGDSAVYLCASSARGWGSYNEQFFGPGTRLTVL.

This clonotype came up many times. The V and J genes are TRBV12-3 or TRBV12-4 and TRBJ1-4; possibly TRBD1 for D (6 bases). The CDR3 is 15 amino acids. V gave up 7 bases and J gave up 0 bases, with 12 bases separating them. CDR3 DNA: TGTGCCAGCACTTCCTACAGGGCAACTAATGAAAAACTGTTTTTT. Its translation is CASTSYRATNEKLFF.

This clonotype came up many times. The rearrangement links TRBV20-1 to TRBJ2-1; D perhaps matches TRBD2 (6 bases). CDR1 is DFQATT and CDR2 is SNEGSKA in the germline V gene (reference sequence). Trimming took 3 bases from V and 4 from J, leaving 10 bases between them. The CDR3 has 13 residues. The CDR3 loop is CSASGGAYNEQFF. Written as DNA, the CDR3 is TGCAGTGCTAGCGGGGGAGCATACAATGAGCAGTTCTTC.

This clonotype was picked up many times. The chain couples TRBV5-1 to TRBJ2-4, with 10 bases matching TRBD1. V was pared by 7 bases and J by 9 bases, with 10 bases of the junction left unmatched. Germline lookup yields CDR1 SGHRS and CDR2 YFSETQ. The CDR3 has 14 residues. The CDR3 sequence: CASSTGTGAGIQYF. The CDR3 bases are TGCGCCAGCTCCACTGGGACAGGGGCGGGCATTCAGTACTTC. The whole variable domain, remainder taken from reference TRBV5-1 and TRBJ2-4, is KAGVTQTPRYLIKTRGQQVTLSCSPISGHRSVSWYQQTPGQGLQFLFEYFSETQRNKGNFPGRFSGRQFSNSRSEMNVSTLELGDSALYLCASSTGTGAGIQYFGAGTRLSVL.

This clonotype was observed many times. V usage is TRBV20-1 and J usage is TRBJ2-2; 10 positions agree with TRBD2. The CDR3 spans 14 residues. The germline V gene encodes CDR1 DFQATT and CDR2 SNEGSKA (reference sequence). Germline trimming cut 6 bases from V and 6 bases from J; bases unmatched to any gene: 7. Here the CDR3 DNA reads TGCAGTGCCCAGAGCGGGGGGGCCGCCGGGGAGCTGTTTTTT. Encoded protein: CSAQSGGAAGELFF.

This clonotype appeared once. The chain couples TRBV18 to TRBJ1-1; 7 bases map to TRBD1. The germline CDR1 and CDR2 sequences are KGHSH and LQKENI. CDR3 size: 14 residues. The V gene end was trimmed by 6 bases and the J gene end by 4 bases; junction bases not matched to a gene: 8. The CDR3 bases are TGTGCCAGCTCGCCAGACAGGGCGACCACTGAAGCTTTCTTT. It is translated as CASSPDRATTEAFF.

This clonotype was observed at least ten times. The J gene is TRBJ1-1, the V gene TRBV5-8; no clear D gene. Trimming took off 2 bases at V and 6 bases at J, with 20 bases between the two ends. CDR3 size: 16 residues. Germline values: CDR1 SGHTS, CDR2 YDEGEE. In nucleotides, the CDR3 is TGTGCCAGCAGCTTTGGCTCTTTTCGGTTACGGCCTGAAGCTTTCTTT. Translating gives CASSFGSFRLRPEAFF.

This clonotype was seen ten or more times. The V and J genes are TRBV6-1 and TRBJ1-5, with 8 bases aligning to TRBD1. V dropped 7 bases and J dropped 1; count of bases not matched to a gene: 6. The CDR3 is 15 amino acids. The V gene's germline CDR1 is MNHNS and CDR2 SASEGT. The CDR3 protein is CASILDRASNQPQHF. The CDR3 bases are TGTGCCAGCATCTTGGACAGGGCAAGCAATCAGCCCCAGCATTTT.

This clonotype was observed once. The rearrangement links TRBV20-1 to TRBJ2-3; 8 bases line up with TRBD2. The CDR3 has 14 residues. Unmatched junction bases numbered 4, after V lost 3 bases and J lost 2 bases. The germline gives CDR1 DFQATT, CDR2 SNEGSKA (reference sequence). The CDR3 sequence: CSASGGGHTDTQYF. In nucleotides, the CDR3 is TGCAGTGCTAGCGGGGGGGGGCACACAGATACGCAGTATTTT.

This clonotype has ten or more counts. This chain connects TRBV5-1 to TRBJ1-1; maybe TRBD1 (6 bases). Germline values: CDR1 SGHRS, CDR2 YFSETQ. The CDR3 is made up of 15 amino acids. Trimming took 0 bases from V and 5 from J, leaving 14 bases between them. This CDR3 reads CASSLGGSQGTEAFF. The CDR3 nucleotides are TGCGCCAGCAGCTTGGGTGGTAGCCAGGGGACTGAAGCTTTCTTT.

This clonotype was observed many times. The chain couples TRBV11-2 to TRBJ2-3, with D tentatively TRBD1 (5 bases). CDR1 is SGHAT, CDR2 FQNNGV, per germline. The CDR3 is 13 residues long. V lost 1 base and J lost 3, with 5 bases in between. The CDR3 here is CASSLAGTDTQYF. In DNA form, the CDR3 reads TGTGCCAGCAGCTTAGCAGGGACAGATACGCAGTATTTT.

This clonotype was picked up many times. The chain carries TRBV6-9 and TRBJ1-2, with a tentative D call TRBD1 (6 bases). The CDR3 has 14 residues. With 3 bases removed from V and 6 bases from J, the gap between germline ends came to 14 bases. CDR1 and CDR2 from the germline V gene are MNHGY and SVAAGI. The CDR3 DNA sequence: TGTGCCAGCAGTTACTCAGCAGGGGTGGATGGCTACACCTTC. This translates into CASSYSAGVDGYTF.

This clonotype was detected ten times or more. The rearrangement joins TRBV2 to TRBJ2-3, with D maybe TRBD2 (5 bases). CDR1 is SNHLY and CDR2 is FYNNEI in the germline V gene. The CDR3 totals 15 residues. V was shortened by 7 bases and J by 0 bases, with 14 bases between the two germline ends. The CDR3 DNA reads as TGTGCCAGCAACACCCGGGGAGTTAGCACAGATACGCAGTATTTT. Translation gives CASNTRGVSTDTQYF.

The chain uses TRBV3-1 and TRBJ2-1; the match to TRBD2 covers 8 bases. The CDR3 is made up of 15 amino acids. V lost 1 base and J lost 8; bases outside the gene matches: 7. Per germline, CDR1 LGHDT and CDR2 YNNKEL (reference sequence). The CDR3 loop is CASSQGWAGGDEQFF. The CDR3 nucleotides are TGTGCCAGCAGCCAAGGATGGGCCGGGGGGGATGAGCAGTTCTTC.

The J gene is TRBJ2-7, the V gene TRBV7-2; 14 nucleotides match TRBD2. The V and J ends lost 1 base and 1 base, in that order; junction bases with no gene match: 12. This CDR3 has 20 residues. Looked up from germline, CDR1 is SGHTA and CDR2 is FQGNSA. In DNA form, the CDR3 reads TGTGCCAGCAGCTTAGATGGGGTGCGGACTAGCGGGAGGAGGTCCTACGAGCAGTACTTC. Amino acids: CASSLDGVRTSGRRSYEQYF. Combining the CDR3 with reference TRBV7-2 and TRBJ2-7 gives the whole variable domain GAGVSQSPSNKVTEKGKDVELRCDPISGHTALYWYRQSLGQGLEFLIYFQGNSAPDKSGLPSDRFSAERTGGSVSTLTIQRTQQEDSAVYLCASSLDGVRTSGRRSYEQYFGPGTRLTVT.

This clonotype has at least ten counts. The V and J genes are TRBV20-1 and TRBJ1-1; D not resolved. The CDR3 sequence is 15 residues long. Trimming shortened V by 6 bases and J by 0 bases, and 17 bases separated the two germline ends. Germline V gives CDR1 DFQATT, CDR2 SNEGSKA (reference sequence). The CDR3 spells CSATDGEVVNTEAFF. The CDR3, as DNA: TGCAGTGCCACTGACGGTGAAGTGGTGAACACTGAAGCTTTCTTT.